This TCR beta chain was obtained from a study of T cells in narcolepsy. Study at large: Healthy controls were enrolled alongside patients with narcolepsy type 1 or type 2. Study-wide findings and caveats: Autoreactive clonotypes reportedly recurred in blood of same and different patients, not controls.

TCRdb's copy holds only in-frame clones and misses some; the assay was immunoSEQ multiplex PCR. The top ten clones hold approximately 1.5% of a sample with roughly 40,000 clones, 70% to 85% of them seen once. With 3 bases removed from V and 11 bases from J, the gap between germline ends came to 16 bases. This CDR3 spans 13 amino acids. The germline CDR1 and CDR2 sequences are SNHLY and FYNNEI. This clone was seen once. The antigen is unknown. This clonotype was obtained from a human donor with narcolepsy. The chain joins TRBV2 to TRBJ2-5; D is possibly TRBD1 (6 bases). Sequenced: CD45RA- memory CD4+ T cells from PBMCs. CDR3 loop: CASSEGPAGEQYF. The CDR3, as DNA: TGTGCCAGCAGTGAGGGTCCAGCAGGGGAGCAGTACTTC.